The clone carrying this T cell receptor beta chain was found once. One end of the junction fails to match germline, which may point to a read error. This sample is part of a study of OX40 agonist ivuxolimab in advanced cancers. The CDR3 loop spans 11 amino acids. Germline CDR1 SGHNT, CDR2 YYREEE (reference sequence). Clones were sequenced by immunoSEQ multiplex PCR, and TCRdb holds only the in-frame ones, with some missing. The sample carries about 83,000 clones, 91% recorded once. The origin of this receptor is an adult with an advanced solid tumor such as melanoma, head and neck, liver or kidney cancer. J is TRBJ1-3 and V is TRBV5-4; D gene unclear. Specimen: CD4+ or CD8+ T cells sorted from blood, collected in a trial of the OX40 agonist ivuxolimab. CDR3 in DNA: TGTGCCAGCAGCTTGGTCGGGGTCGAGATTTTT. Protein product: CASSLVGVEIF.